The rows below give T cell receptor beta chains drawn from one sample of a study of blood T cells in healthy people across ages. TCRdb ran MiXCR on the 5' RACE reads and lists one entry per CDR3 protein. The sample records about 1.6 million distinct CDR3 sequences, approximately 32% being singletons. The sequenced material came from blood. The source is a woman aged 25 to 45 in good health. Each CDR3 is given with its conserved first and last residue. A D gene is named only where the DNA matches it firmly. Size is omitted from some rows. Given values are once, few, many or a class for expanded clones.

v_call	j_call	d_call	clone_size	cdr3_nt	cdr3_aa
TRBV14	TRBJ1-2	TRBD1	once	TGTGCCAGCAGCCCGGTTGAGAAGGGGGCAAGTTATGGCTACACCTTC	CASSPVEKGASYGYTF
TRBV5-1	TRBJ2-6	.	.	TGCGCCAGCAGCCCCAGGGCTGGGGCCAACGTCCGGACTTTC	CASSPRAGANVRTF
TRBV14	TRBJ1-6	.	once	TGTGCCAGCAGCTTACGGACAGCTCGGGGTTCACCCCTCCACTTT	CASSLRTARGSPLHF
TRBV5-6	TRBJ2-3	.	.	TGTGCCAGCAGCCCCCTATTTATAGATACGCAGTATTTT	CASSPLFIDTQYF
TRBV27	TRBJ2-1	TRBD2	.	TGTGCCAGCAGTCTATCTAGCGGGGTAACCTACAATGAGCAGTTCTTC	CASSLSSGVTYNEQFF
TRBV21-1	TRBJ1-2	.	.	TGTGCCAGCAGCAAACAGGGGGCGATAAACTATGGCTACACCTTC	CASSKQGAINYGYTF
TRBV4-1	TRBJ1-4	TRBD1	.	TGCGCCAGCAGCCGGGGACAGGGAACTAACGAAAAACTGTTTTTT	CASSRGQGTNEKLFF
TRBV7-2	TRBJ2-3	TRBD2	few	TGTGCCAGCAGCTTCCTACCGGAGACTAGCGGGAGGGTACGAGATACGCAGTATTTT	CASSFLPETSGRVRDTQYF
TRBV20-1	TRBJ1-1	.	.	TGCAGTGCTACGGAGGGCAGCATGAACACTGAAGCTTTCTTT	CSATEGSMNTEAFF
TRBV6-2/TRBV6-3	TRBJ1-5	.	many	TGTGCCAGCAGCTACGGGGGACAGCCCCAGCATTTT	CASSYGGQPQHF
TRBV24-1	TRBJ2-3	.	few	TGTGCCACCAGTGATTCAGGAGGGGTTGGCACAGATACGCAGTATTTT	CATSDSGGVGTDTQYF
TRBV7-9	TRBJ2-2	.	.	TGTGCCAGCAGCTTTTCCCCGGGGGCCAACACCGGGGAGCTGTTTTTT	CASSFSPGANTGELFF
TRBV12-3/TRBV12-4	TRBJ2-2	.	.	TGTGCCAGCAGAAACGCCGGGGAGCGGTTTTTT	CASRNAGERFF
TRBV18	TRBJ2-7	.	.	TGTGCCAGCTCCCCACCGGTGGGTACCTACGAGCAGTACTTC	CASSPPVGTYEQYF
TRBV7-2	TRBJ2-3	.	.	TGTGCCGGCAGCCAGACAGATACGCAGTATTTT	CAGSQTDTQYF
TRBV27	TRBJ2-3	.	few	TGTGCCAGCAGTAGAGACTGGCAGACGCAGTATTTT	CASSRDWQTQYF
TRBV20-1	TRBJ2-7	TRBD2	many	TGCAGTGCTCCCCCGGGACTACCAACCTACGAGCAGTACTTC	CSAPPGLPTYEQYF
TRBV4-1	TRBJ2-2	.	few	TGCGCCAGCAGCCAAAGGCGGGGCGACACCGGGGAGCTGTTTTTT	CASSQRRGDTGELFF
TRBV30	TRBJ1-1	.	.	TGTGCCTGGAGTGACCCCGGGACTATGAACACTGAAGCTTTCTTT	CAWSDPGTMNTEAFF
TRBV7-9	TRBJ2-3	TRBD1	.	TGTGCCAGCAGCTTAGAGAAGGGGGCTAGTAGTCCAGATACGCAGTATTTT	CASSLEKGASSPDTQYF
TRBV29-1	TRBJ2-1	TRBD1	few	TGCAGCGTGATCCGGGACAGGGGTGGCAATGAGCAGTTCTTC	CSVIRDRGGNEQFF
TRBV2	TRBJ2-7	TRBD2	.	TGTGCCAGCAGTGGCGGGGGGGAACAGAGCCTGTACGAGCAGTACTTC	CASSGGGEQSLYEQYF
TRBV9	TRBJ1-2	TRBD1	.	TGTGCCAGCAGCGGACAGGGGGATTTTGCTGGCTACACCTTC	CASSGQGDFAGYTF
TRBV7-2	TRBJ1-2	TRBD1	few	TGTGCCAGCAGCCCTGGGACAGGGATCTATGGCTACACCTTC	CASSPGTGIYGYTF
TRBV20-1	TRBJ2-1	.	.	TGCAGTGCTAGAGTATTGTGGCCAAACAATGAGCAGTTCTTC	CSARVLWPNNEQFF
TRBV2	TRBJ2-3	.	many	TGTGCCAGCAGTATACGGGGGGCTAGCACAGATACGCAGTATTTT	CASSIRGASTDTQYF
TRBV10-3	TRBJ1-4	TRBD1	.	TGTGCCATCAGTGGGGGACAGCCTAATGAAAAACTGTTTTTT	CAISGGQPNEKLFF
TRBV10-3	TRBJ1-2	.	.	TGTGCCATCAGTGAAGGGACCACGTATGGCTACACCTTC	CAISEGTTYGYTF
TRBV2	TRBJ2-7	.	.	TGTGCCAGCAGGTCAGGGTACTACGAGCAGTACTTC	CASRSGYYEQYF
TRBV28	TRBJ1-5	.	once	TGTGCCAGCAGTGACAGAGGGGAGCCCCAGCATTTT	CASSDRGEPQHF
TRBV20-1	TRBJ2-7	.	many	TGCAGTGCCCGAGGAGCATTGGAGCAGTACTTC	CSARGALEQYF
TRBV5-1	TRBJ2-3	TRBD2	many	TGCGCCAGCAGCTTGCGGGAGGGAGATACGCAGTATTTT	CASSLREGDTQYF
TRBV12-3/TRBV12-4	TRBJ2-1	TRBD2	.	TGTGCCAGCAGTTTAGATCGAGCGGGAATTGCGAATGAGCAGTTCTTC	CASSLDRAGIANEQFF
TRBV3-1	TRBJ2-5	TRBD2	.	TGTGCCAGCAGCCAAGACTGGGGACTAGCGGGAAAAGAGACCCAGTACTTC	CASSQDWGLAGKETQYF
TRBV12-3/TRBV12-4	TRBJ2-7	.	few	TGTGCCAGCAGTTTAAGGCGTACCTACGAGCAGTACTTC	CASSLRRTYEQYF
TRBV27	TRBJ2-1	TRBD2	few	TGTGCCAGCAGCCAGCCGGGACTAGCCCCTCCTGAGCAGTTCTTC	CASSQPGLAPPEQFF
TRBV20-1	TRBJ1-2	.	many	TGCAGTGCTAGCGCTTATCTTGGAGGGAACTATGGCTACACCTTC	CSASAYLGGNYGYTF
TRBV20-1	TRBJ2-3	.	.	TGCAGTGCTAGTCGCAGCCTGATCACAGATACGCAGTATTTT	CSASRSLITDTQYF
TRBV18	TRBJ2-7	.	few	TGTGCCAGCTCACCAGAACGAGGGGTCTACGAGCAGTACTTC	CASSPERGVYEQYF
TRBV9	TRBJ2-1	.	.	TGTGCCAGGAACCGGGCGGGGGCTAGGTTAGGGCAGTTCTTC	CARNRAGARLGQFF
TRBV5-1	TRBJ2-5	TRBD1	.	TGCGCCAGCAGCTCAATATTCGGGCAGGCCGGGGCAGGGGGCTTACAAGAGACCCAGTACTTC	CASSSIFGQAGAGGLQETQYF
TRBV18	TRBJ2-7	TRBD2	few	TGTGCCAGCTCACCTTTAGCGGGAGGGTCTACCCTCGAGCAGTACTTC	CASSPLAGGSTLEQYF
TRBV7-6	TRBJ1-4	.	.	TGTGCCAGCAGCCCGTACAGGGCCCTTAATGAAAAACTGTTTTTT	CASSPYRALNEKLFF
TRBV7-6	TRBJ2-3	TRBD2	many	TGTGCCAGCAGCCTACTAGCGGGAGTAGGAGATACGCAGTATTTT	CASSLLAGVGDTQYF
TRBV2	TRBJ2-1	TRBD2	.	TGTGCCAGCAGTGATGCGGGAGGGCCCGGAGGGAGTGAGCAGTTCTTC	CASSDAGGPGGSEQFF
TRBV5-1	TRBJ2-1	.	.	TGCGCCAGCAGCTTGGGCTACTCGGGGTCCTACAATGAGCAGTTCTTC	CASSLGYSGSYNEQFF
TRBV7-9	TRBJ2-1	.	.	TGTCCCAGCAGCTTCCTAGGCAATGAGCAGTTCTTC	CPSSFLGNEQFF
TRBV7-2	TRBJ2-1	.	many	TGTGCCAGCAGCGGGGCGGATGAGCAGTTCTTC	CASSGADEQFF
TRBV12-3/TRBV12-4	TRBJ2-1	.	.	TGTGCCAGCAGCCCCGGGACTTATACTATGGGGGAGCAGTTCTTC	CASSPGTYTMGEQFF
TRBV12-3/TRBV12-4	TRBJ2-5	.	few	TGTGCCAGCAGCTCCACCCGGACAGGAGGAGGGAAGACCCAGTACTTC	CASSSTRTGGGKTQYF
TRBV3-1	TRBJ2-7	.	.	TGTGCCAGCAGCCCTAACTACAGCGGCGAGCAGTACTTC	CASSPNYSGEQYF
TRBV7-6	TRBJ2-1	TRBD2	.	TGTGCCAGCAGCTTAACCGGGACTAGCGGGGGGTTTACCTACAATGAGCAGTTCTTC	CASSLTGTSGGFTYNEQFF
TRBV7-2	TRBJ1-4	.	few	TGTGCCAGCAGCTTGGACAGCGTTAATGAAAAACTGTTTTTT	CASSLDSVNEKLFF
TRBV6-6	TRBJ2-1	.	.	TGTGCCGGCGGAGTTTTAGGGGTGAATTTCGAGCAGTTCTTC	CAGGVLGVNFEQFF
TRBV2	TRBJ2-7	.	.	TGTGCCAGCTTGGCGATTTCCTACGAGCAGTACTTC	CASLAISYEQYF